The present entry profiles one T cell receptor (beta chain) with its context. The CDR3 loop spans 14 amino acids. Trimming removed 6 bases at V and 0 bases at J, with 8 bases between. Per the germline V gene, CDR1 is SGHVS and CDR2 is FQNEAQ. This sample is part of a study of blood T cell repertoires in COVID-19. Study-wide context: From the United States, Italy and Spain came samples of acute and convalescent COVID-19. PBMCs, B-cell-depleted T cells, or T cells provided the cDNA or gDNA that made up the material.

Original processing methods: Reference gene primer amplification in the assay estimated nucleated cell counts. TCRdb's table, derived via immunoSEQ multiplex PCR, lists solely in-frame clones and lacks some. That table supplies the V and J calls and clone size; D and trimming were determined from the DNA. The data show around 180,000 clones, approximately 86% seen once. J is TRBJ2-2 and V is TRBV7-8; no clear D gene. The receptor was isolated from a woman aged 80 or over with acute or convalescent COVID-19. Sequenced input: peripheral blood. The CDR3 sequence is CASRTTSNTGELFF. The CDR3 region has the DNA TGTGCCAGCAGGACGACATCGAACACCGGGGAGCTGTTTTTT.